These 4 T cell receptor beta chains share one sample of origin, sequenced in a study of T cell clonality in common variable immunodeficiency. TCRdb's copy holds only in-frame clones and misses some; the assay was immunoSEQ multiplex PCR. The record shows 30,000 to 40,000 clones for this sample, with no singletons present. The specimen was peripheral blood mononuclear cells. The receptor set was obtained from a person between 18 and 75 years old in good health.

This clone was found many times. The missing CDR3 end, 3 residues past where the read stops, is filled in from the germline J gene. This chain connects TRBV6-1 to TRBJ1-5, with a possible D match to TRBD1 (5 bases). The CDR3 sequence is 13 residues long. V was clipped by 2 bases and J by 7 bases, with 9 bases between them. Germline V CDR1 and CDR2: MNHNS, SASEGT. CDR3 region: CASSEQGRQPQHF. The sequenced part of the CDR3 DNA is TGTGCCAGCAGTGAACAGGGTAGGCAGCCC.

This clone was seen more than once but under ten times. Sequencing ends 3 residues short of the CDR3 end; the germline J gene provides the rest. The genes are TRBV2 and TRBJ1-3, with D possibly TRBD1 on 6 matching bases. This CDR3 contains 19 residues. Germline assignment: CDR1 SNHLY and CDR2 FYNNEI. The ends were cut back, 3 bases at V and 3 bases at J, with 24 bases in the middle. The CDR3 sequence: CASSERTVPSDSFGNTIYF. CDR3 bases read: TGTGCCAGCAGTGAGAGGACTGTTCCTTCGGACAGTTTTGGAAACACC.

This clone was counted at least ten times. The CDR3 goes on 3 residues after the read ends, and that part is filled in from the germline J gene. The chain recombines TRBV11-3 with TRBJ2-3, with D possibly TRBD1 on 5 matching bases. Germline CDR1 and CDR2: SGHNT and YENEEA. The length of the CDR3 is 13 residues. V was cut by 0 bases and J by 5 bases, with 6 bases left in between. CDR3 DNA (partial): TGTGCCAGCAGCTTAGATCAGGGAGATACG. Protein: CASSLDQGDT. The entire CDR3 is CASSLDQGDTQYF. Complete variable domain (other parts from reference TRBV11-3 and TRBJ2-3): EAGVVQSPRYKIIEKKQPVAFWCNPISGHNTLYWYLQNLGQGPELLIRYENEEAVDDSQLPKDRFSAERLKGVDSTLKIQPAELGDSAVYLCASSLDQGDTQYFGPGTRLTVL.

This clone was observed many times. The CDR3 goes on 3 residues after the read ends, and that part is filled in from the germline J gene. The rearrangement uses TRBV2 and TRBJ2-7; the match to TRBD1 covers 8 bases. CDR1 and CDR2 from the germline V gene are SNHLY and FYNNEI. CDR3 length: 13 amino acids. V trimming: 7 bases; J trimming: 3 bases; junction bases outside the gene matches: 5. The sequenced CDR3 bases are TGTGCCAGCACCAGGACAGGGATCTACGAG. Its translation: CASTRTGIYE. The complete CDR3 protein is CASTRTGIYEQYF.